This T cell receptor beta chain was sequenced in a study of cytomegalovirus exposure and HLA in healthy donors listed by TCRdb under 2017. For the wider study: According to a later analysis, one platform produced both the 110 or so validation repertoires and the 700 or so repertoires of the first cohort. To predict cytomegalovirus infection status, the study combined high-throughput TCR immunosequencing, statistical association of individual TCRs with disease status, and machine learning. In addition to the first cohort of 500 to 850 subjects, a separate validation cohort of under 150 different subjects was used. The study aimed to test whether cataloging public T cell receptors could reveal signatures of past pathogen exposure.

Looking up the germline V gene (reference sequence) yields CDR1 MNHEY and CDR2 SMNVEV. The cysteine opens and the phenylalanine closes a CDR3 of 13 amino acids. This entry keeps only the CDR3 DNA: 39 bases, framed from base 1. V lost 5 bases and J lost 7 bases; the stretch between them is 14 bases long. The donors belonged to the validation cohort of over a hundred subjects, which was separate from the approximately 700-subject first cohort. About this clone itself: Its antigen remains unidentified. The input lacks base qualities; no much larger clone sits a single base away.

Libraries were made using the immunoSEQ multiplex PCR assay. In the source study's methods: A statistical classification framework was built for diagnosing cytomegalovirus status from the catalog of TCR beta chain sequences. TCRdb took this table from immuneACCESS and kept in-frame rearrangements with V and J called. Such tables lack part of the clones; where checked against another copy, unresolved V genes explain under half of the gap, and the rest is unexplained. Clone size and the V and J calls come from that table; the DNA yielded D and trimming. Across this sample there are 170,000 or so clones, with about 85% seen only once. Approximately 15% of the sample is in the top ten clones. Results and caveats for the whole study, not just this receptor: Of the cluster scores, 85% to 95% were above 0 in a later analysis, which found that TCRs clustered in the first cohort also tended to co-occur in the approximately 120 validation repertoires. In both the original and validation cohorts, the classifier was reported to diagnose cytomegalovirus status with high specificity and sensitivity. Three of the identified cytomegalovirus-associated TCR beta chains were confirmed in vitro to be specific for cytomegalovirus antigens. The validation cohort had no HLA typing available for a later analysis, so co-occurrence within that cohort was assessed over all 130 or so repertoires. Across donors, most TCR sequences were observed very rarely, whereas some public TCRs were present in many individuals. According to the authors, the approach could potentially be generalized to other disease states and immunological phenotypes. A total of roughly 160 TCR beta chains were listed by the study as associated with cytomegalovirus.

The rearranged segments are TRBV27 and TRBJ2-5, with TRBD1 perhaps the D gene, on 6 matching bases. The sequencing input was PBMCs. The source of this sequence is a man in his late teens or twenties in good health and CMV-seropositive. CDR3 loop: CASSPIQQGTQYF. The sequenced DNA is TGTGCCAGCAGTCCCATCCAACAGGGGACCCAGTACTTC.